Sequencing of this TCR beta chain was carried out in a study of technical replicates of blood from a handful of donors. Germline loops: CDR1 MGHRA, CDR2 YSYEKL. The CDR3 totals 15 residues. V dropped 4 bases and J dropped 7; count of bases not matched to a gene: 8. The assay was immunoSEQ multiplex PCR, and TCRdb's table has in-frame clones only and misses some. The sample has approximately 70,000 clones; 91% are singletons. The source is a human donor in good health. Some clones in this sample may be carry-over from other donors' samples. The gene calls are TRBV4-1 and TRBJ1-4; 8 bases are a match to TRBD1. Specimen: T cells isolated from PBMCs. CDR3 residues: CASSPKDREGEKLFF. The CDR3, as DNA: TGCGCCAGCAGCCCCAAGGACAGGGAGGGTGAAAAACTGTTTTTT.